This TCR beta chain was documented in a study of control samples from healthy donors and cancer patients. Germline V gene lookup returns CDR1 MNHNS and CDR2 SASEGT. The CDR3 covers 14 residues. The ends were cut back, 1 base at V and 8 bases at J, with 14 bases in the middle. The data were produced by immunoSEQ multiplex PCR, yet TCRdb's version contains in-frame clones alone and is incomplete. In all, the sample yields fewer than 250,000 clones. What was sequenced was blood. The chain is built from TRBV6-1 and TRBJ1-2, with D unresolved. The sequence derives from a woman aged 25-40 years in good health. The CDR3 sequence: CASSEGRTSGGYTF. The CDR3 DNA reads as TGTGCCAGCAGTGAAGGAAGGACCTCGGGGGGCTACACCTTC.